The clone carrying this T cell receptor beta chain was counted many times. Its antigen remains unidentified. This sample is drawn from a study of identical twins. Study outcomes and limitations: For monozygotic twins, models underestimated out-of-frame TCR alpha sharing. An excess of low generation probability was shown by twin-shared out-of-frame alpha sequences.

Germline assignment: CDR1 MGHRA and CDR2 YSYEKL. The CDR3 consists of 15 residues. The V end was cut by 3 bases, the J end by 1 base, with 9 bases between. Template switching introduced a universal primer site, and the cDNA bore unique molecular identifiers. TCRdb ran MiXCR on the 5' RACE reads and lists one entry per CDR3 protein. The table has around 240,000 distinct CDR3 sequences, about 11% seen once. The chain links TRBV4-1 to TRBJ2-2; D is possibly TRBD2 (6 bases). Sequences were obtained from memory T cells sorted from blood. The TCR originated in a man between 45 and 60 years old in good health. The CDR3 reads CASSHVAVNTGELFF. For the CDR3, the DNA is TGCGCCAGCAGCCATGTAGCGGTGAACACCGGGGAGCTGTTTTTT.